Here is one TCR beta chain with its context. The antigen remains unidentified. The data stem from a study of blood T cells in healthy people across ages. Total RNA extraction produced at least 5.5 micrograms (per sample) for the study. Together with a sample-barcoded 5' primer, a J-beta primer mix was included in a second PCR lasting roughly 6 to 12 cycles. The authors tagged each cDNA molecule using a template-switch adaptor with 12 random nucleotides. Individual samples furnished no less than 3 million CDR3-containing paired-end reads apiece. TCRdb recomputed calls from the 5' RACE reads with MiXCR, one row per CDR3 protein. Here the sample spans 540,000 or so distinct CDR3 sequences, 25% to 30% being singletons. General study results and limits: Per-million-T-cell TCR beta diversity fell roughly linearly with age.

The CDR3 spans 13 residues. V lost 4 bases to trimming and J lost 0 bases, with 9 bases between them. In germline, CDR1 is SQVTM, CDR2 ANQGSEA. V and J are TRBV29-1 and TRBJ1-1; D is undetermined. This clonotype originated in a woman in her seventies in good health. Sequenced material: blood. The CDR3 here is CSVVQTMNTEAFF. CDR3 DNA: TGCAGCGTTGTACAGACCATGAACACTGAAGCTTTCTTT. The variable domain in full, completed from reference TRBV29-1 and TRBJ1-1, reads SAVISQKPSRDICQRGTSLTIQCQVDSQVTMMFWYRQQPGQSLTLIATANQGSEATYESGFVIDKFPISRPNLTFSTLTVSNMSPEDSSIYLCSVVQTMNTEAFFGQGTRLTVV.